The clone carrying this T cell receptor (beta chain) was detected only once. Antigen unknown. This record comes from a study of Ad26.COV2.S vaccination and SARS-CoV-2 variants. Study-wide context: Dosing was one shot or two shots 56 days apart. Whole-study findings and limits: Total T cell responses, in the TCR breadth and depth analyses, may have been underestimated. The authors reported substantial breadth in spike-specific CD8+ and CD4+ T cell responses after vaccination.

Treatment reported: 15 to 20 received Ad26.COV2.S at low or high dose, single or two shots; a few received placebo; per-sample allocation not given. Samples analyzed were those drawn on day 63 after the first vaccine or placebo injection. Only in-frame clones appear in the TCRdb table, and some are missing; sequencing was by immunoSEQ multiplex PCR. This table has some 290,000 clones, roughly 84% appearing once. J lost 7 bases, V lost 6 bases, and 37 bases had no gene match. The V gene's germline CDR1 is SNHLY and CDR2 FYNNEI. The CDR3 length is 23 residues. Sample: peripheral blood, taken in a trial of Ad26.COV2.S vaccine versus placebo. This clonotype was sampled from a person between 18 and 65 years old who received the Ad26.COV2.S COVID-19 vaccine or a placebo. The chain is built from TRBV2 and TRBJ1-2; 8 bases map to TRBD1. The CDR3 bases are TGTGCCAGCAGGGAAAACAGGGGGTTAGGAAATTTGACCCGTCCGGACCCCCTCGGTGGCTACACCTTC. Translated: CASRENRGLGNLTRPDPLGGYTF.